Following are 5 T cell receptor beta chains from one sample sequenced in a study of cytomegalovirus exposure and HLA in healthy donors. Primers included in the PCR were 60 Vbeta and 13 Jbeta primers. Profiled with immunoSEQ multiplex PCR; TCRdb holds only in-frame clones, not every one. This table holds a few hundred thousand clones, 70% to 80% found once. Sequenced material: PBMCs. Receptors originate from a girl under 10 years old in good health and CMV-seronegative.

The J gene is TRBJ2-3, the V gene TRBV6-5; a possible D gene is TRBD1 (6 bases). Trimming removed 7 bases from V and 2 bases from J, with 13 bases in between. The germline gives CDR1 MNHEY, CDR2 SVGAGI. This CDR3 comprises 14 residues. This chain's CDR3 is CASTPDRLTDTQYF. CDR3 sequence (DNA): TGTGCCAGCACCCCGGACAGACTCACAGATACGCAGTATTTT.

The J gene is TRBJ1-2, the V gene TRBV5-6, with 7 bases fitting TRBD1. CDR3 length: 13 amino acids. The V and J ends lost 6 bases and 8 bases, in that order; junction bases with no gene match: 10. CDR1 SGHDT and CDR2 YYEEEE come from the germline V gene. The CDR3 spells CASTLNRGLGYTF. CDR3 DNA: TGTGCCAGCACCCTAAACAGGGGCCTCGGCTACACCTTC.

The gene calls are TRBV7-3 and TRBJ2-5; 7 positions agree with TRBD2. Germline V gives CDR1 SGHTA, CDR2 FQGTGA. Trimming cost V 5 bases and J 4 bases; bases outside gene matches: 4. CDR3 size: 13 residues. The CDR3 protein is CASSRLAGETQYF. DNA of the CDR3: TGTGCCAGCAGCCGACTAGCTGGAGAGACCCAGTACTTC. Looking up the rest from reference TRBV7-3 and TRBJ2-5 gives the full variable domain: GAGVSQTPSNKVTEKGKYVELRCDPISGHTALYWYRQSLGQGPEFLIYFQGTGAADDSGLPNDRFFAVRPEGSVSTLKIQRTERGDSAVYLCASSRLAGETQYFGPGTRLLVL.

The V and J genes are TRBV5-1 and TRBJ1-4, with 8 bases matching TRBD1. The germline V gene encodes CDR1 SGHRS and CDR2 YFSETQ. The CDR3 sequence is 13 residues long. V dropped 2 bases and J dropped 7; count of bases not matched to a gene: 1. CDR3 DNA sequence: TGCGCCAGCAGCTTAGGACAGGGTGAAAAACTGTTTTTT. The encoded protein is CASSLGQGEKLFF.

The V gene is TRBV5-1, the J gene TRBJ2-1; 12 nucleotides line up with TRBD2. The trim removed 3 bases at V and 8 bases at J, leaving 6 bases unmatched. Looked up from germline, CDR1 is SGHRS and CDR2 is YFSETQ. There are 15 residues in the CDR3. The DNA for the CDR3 is TGCGCCAGCAGCTCGGCTAGCGGGGGGGCATATGAGCAGTTCTTC. Its translation: CASSSASGGAYEQFF.